Shown below are 3 T cell receptor beta chains from a single sample sequenced in a study of shared clonotypes between healthy human individuals. Here immunoSEQ multiplex PCR was the method, and the copy in TCRdb shows in-frame clones only, minus some. The data contain about 2.4 million clones, 80% to 95% of them singletons. Sequencing used naive CD4+ T cells from PBMCs. Described subset: CD45RA+ positively selected. These receptors were collected from a man between 18 and 35 years old in good health. Some clones in this sample may be carry-over from other donors' samples.

V gene TRBV25-1 combines with J gene TRBJ2-7; no definite D call. This CDR3 has 13 residues. V was pared by 5 bases and J by 9 bases, with 17 bases between. The V gene's germline CDR1 is MGHDK and CDR2 SYGVNS. The CDR3 region has the DNA TGTGCCAGCAGTTCGCAGGCCCAAAGTCGGCAGTACTTC. It codes for CASSSQAQSRQYF.

This clone was picked up one time. The chain joins TRBV4-3 to TRBJ1-5; TRBD1 might be the D (5 bases). V lost 0 bases to trimming and J lost 7 bases, with 10 bases between them. The CDR3 is 14 amino acids. Per the germline V gene, CDR1 is LGHNA and CDR2 is YSLEER. CDR3 nucleotide sequence: TGCGCCAGCAGCCAAGAGGGACGAGGCCAGCCCCAGCATTTT. Residues: CASSQEGRGQPQHF.

The chain combines TRBV5-4 with TRBJ2-1; D perhaps matches TRBD2 (6 bases). This CDR3 comprises 14 residues. V lost 3 bases, J lost 4 bases, and 11 bases lay in between. Germline CDR1 is SGHNT and CDR2 is YYREEE (reference sequence). In nucleotides, the CDR3 is TGTGCCAGCAGCTCGGGGACTGAGTACAATGAGCAGTTCTTC. This codes for CASSSGTEYNEQFF.